A selection of T cell receptor beta chains follows, all from one sample in a study of T cell changes during pregnancy in multiple sclerosis. Assay: immunoSEQ multiplex PCR; the TCRdb copy retains only in-frame clones and omits some. The sample yields about 8,000 clones, about nine tenths seen once. Sequencing used CD8+ T cells from peripheral blood mononuclear cells, obtained in the first trimester of pregnancy. The receptors come from a female donor in good health, enrolled as a control in a pregnancy study. Each CDR3 is given with its conserved first and last residue. D genes are given only for firm matches. Clone sizes are given selectively: once, few, many, or a class where the clone is expanded.

J gene,CDR3 length,V gene,D gene,clone size,CDR3 DNA,CDR3 protein
TRBJ2-7,14,TRBV9,-,few,TGTGCCAGCAGCGTAGGTCAGGCCACCCACGAGCAGTACTTC,CASSVGQATHEQYF
TRBJ2-1,14,TRBV11-3,TRBD2,-,TGTGCCAGCAGTCTCAGCGGGGTAAGTGGTGAGCAGTTCTTC,CASSLSGVSGEQFF
TRBJ1-5,11,TRBV6-6,-,few,TGTGCCAGCAGTCGGGGGTGGCCCCAGCATTTT,CASSRGWPQHF
TRBJ2-7,12,TRBV28,-,-,TGTGCCAGCAGTTTAACAGGCTACGAGCAGTACTTC,CASSLTGYEQYF
TRBJ2-3,15,TRBV19,-,-,TGTGCCAGTAGTATAGACAGTTCTAGCACAGATACGCAGTATTTT,CASSIDSSSTDTQYF
TRBJ2-5,15,TRBV5-4,-,-,TGTGCCAGCAGCTTGGCCTCAAGGACTCAAGAGACCCAGTACTTC,CASSLASRTQETQYF
TRBJ2-7,15,TRBV9,TRBD1,-,TGTGCCAGCAGCGGAGGCCGGGACAGCCGCTTAGAGCAGTACTTC,CASSGGRDSRLEQYF
TRBJ1-4,13,TRBV19,-,-,TGTGCCAGTAGTGACACCCTTAATGAAAAACTGTTTTTT,CASSDTLNEKLFF
TRBJ1-1,17,TRBV15,-,-,TGTGCCACCAGCAGAGATGCCGTGGGGCAGTCCTTTTGGGGAGCTTTCTTT,CATSRDAVGQSFWGAFF
TRBJ2-7,15,TRBV6-6,TRBD1,-,TGTGCCAGCAGTGCGACCGGGACAGGGGTTTTCGAGCAGTACTTC,CASSATGTGVFEQYF
TRBJ2-5,14,TRBV19,-,once,TGTGCCAGTAGTGCGCGGGTGGGAACAGAGACCCAGTACTTC,CASSARVGTETQYF
TRBJ2-3,12,TRBV4-3,TRBD2,-,TGCGCCAGCAGCCTCGGTAGCGGGACGCAGTATTTT,CASSLGSGTQYF
TRBJ2-7,12,TRBV5-4,-,-,TGTGCCAGCAGCATGGACTACTACGAGCAGTACTTC,CASSMDYYEQYF
TRBJ2-7,14,TRBV6-5,-,once,TGTGCCAGCAGTTCTGGACGGCGGGGCCTCGAGCAGTACTTC,CASSSGRRGLEQYF
TRBJ1-4,15,TRBV7-9,-,-,TGTGCCAGCAGCTTATATGCAGGGGCTAATGAAAAACTGTTTTTT,CASSLYAGANEKLFF
TRBJ1-2,15,TRBV7-9,-,once,TGTGCCAGCAGCACCGAGTCAGGGGCTAACTATGGCTACACCTTC,CASSTESGANYGYTF
TRBJ2-7,15,TRBV15,TRBD1,-,TGTGCCACCAGCCGAGCGGACAGGGAGGTCCACGAGCAGTACTTC,CATSRADREVHEQYF
TRBJ1-2,12,TRBV7-9,TRBD1,-,TGTGCCTCGGGTGGACAGGGCGATGGCTACACCTTC,CASGGQGDGYTF
TRBJ2-1,17,TRBV5-1,TRBD2,-,TGCGCCAGCAGCTCGAAAACTGGACTAGCCGACTACAATGAGCAGTTCTTC,CASSSKTGLADYNEQFF
TRBJ2-3,16,TRBV4-2,-,-,TGTGCCAGCAGTCAAGACAATTGGTGGTTGAGAGATACGCAGTATTTT,CASSQDNWWLRDTQYF